This is a list of T cell receptor beta chains from one sample in a study of radiotherapy plus CTLA-4 blockade in lung cancer. The method was immunoSEQ multiplex PCR; TCRdb's version includes in-frame clones alone and lacks a portion of them. In the table there are 70,000 to 90,000 clones, approximately 78% of which are singletons. Source: peripheral blood, taken from a patient treated with radiotherapy plus ipilimumab. The receptor source for this set is a human donor with non-small cell lung cancer who had a complete response to radiotherapy plus ipilimumab. Both conserved end residues are part of each CDR3. Each record gives: clone size, V gene, J gene, D gene, CDR3 length, CDR3 DNA, CDR3 protein. D genes are given only for firm matches. A row's size may be missing; if present it is once, few, many or a size class.

-	TRBV15	TRBJ1-5	TRBD1	18	TGTGCCACCAGCAGAGATCGGCCGCGGACAGGGGACAATCAGCCCCAGCATTTT	CATSRDRPRTGDNQPQHF
-	TRBV14	TRBJ2-1	-	13	TGTGCCAGCAGCCAAGTGGAACCCCCTTTGAGGTTCTTC	CASSQVEPPLRFF
-	TRBV7-9	TRBJ2-3	-	14	TGTGCCAGCAGGGATCGGACAGGCACAGATACGCAGTATTTT	CASRDRTGTDTQYF
-	TRBV5-4	TRBJ1-1	-	14	TGTGCCAGCAGCTTGGGTATGGGGGCTGCTGAAGCTTTCTTT	CASSLGMGAAEAFF
-	TRBV14	TRBJ1-1	-	11	TGTGCCAGCAGCCAGGGCCAGGCAGCTTTCTTT	CASSQGQAAFF
-	TRBV27	TRBJ1-1	-	15	TGTGCCAACGGAGCGGGGGGCGCTCGCGACACTGAAGCTTTCTTT	CANGAGGARDTEAFF
-	TRBV27	TRBJ2-5	-	14	TGTGCCAGCAGTTTGTGGGCAGACCAAGAGACCCAGTACTTC	CASSLWADQETQYF
-	TRBV6-6	TRBJ1-4	-	16	TGTGCCAGCAGCACCGCCAGGACAGCCATTAATGAAAAACTGTTTTTT	CASSTARTAINEKLFF
-	TRBV19	TRBJ1-2	TRBD1	13	TGTGCCAGTACCCAGACAGGGTCCTATGGCTACACCTTC	CASTQTGSYGYTF
-	TRBV15	TRBJ2-2	-	17	TGTGCCACCAGCAGAGACGGGGTCGGGAGAAACACCGGGGAGCTGTTTTTT	CATSRDGVGRNTGELFF
once	TRBV7-8	TRBJ2-3	-	16	TGTGCCAGCAGCCACGAGCGGGTCGTAGTTCCAGATACGCAGTATTTT	CASSHERVVVPDTQYF
few	TRBV9	TRBJ2-1	-	14	TGTGCCAGCAGCGCGGTTGGGTCCTACAATGAGCAGTTCTTC	CASSAVGSYNEQFF
-	TRBV10-2	TRBJ1-5	TRBD1	15	TGCGCCAGCAGTGAGGGGACAGATAGCAATCAGCCCCAGCATTTT	CASSEGTDSNQPQHF
-	TRBV6-5	TRBJ2-1	TRBD1	15	TGTGCCAGCAGTTCCGGGACAGTCTCCTACAATGAGCAGTTCTTC	CASSSGTVSYNEQFF
-	TRBV7-2	TRBJ1-1	-	14	TGTGCCAGCAGGAACAACCCAGGCAACACTGAAGCTTTCTTT	CASRNNPGNTEAFF
-	TRBV10-3	TRBJ2-2	TRBD1	14	TGTGCCATCAGTGGCACAGGGGACACCGGGGAGCTGTTTTTT	CAISGTGDTGELFF
-	TRBV2	TRBJ1-6	TRBD1	17	TGTGCCAGCAGTGAGAAGACTCAGGGGGGCTATAATTCACCCCTCCACTTT	CASSEKTQGGYNSPLHF
once	TRBV23-1	TRBJ2-3	TRBD1	13	TGCGCCAGCAGACCAGGGGGCGGGGATACGCAGTATTTT	CASRPGGGDTQYF
-	TRBV9	TRBJ2-5	-	13	TGTGCCAGCAGCGTAGCGCCCACCGGGGAGCAGTACTTC	CASSVAPTGEQYF
-	TRBV19	TRBJ1-2	-	15	TGTGCCAGTAGTATCTCCAGATTTCCTAACTATGGCTACACCTTC	CASSISRFPNYGYTF
-	TRBV6-1	TRBJ1-2	-	14	TGTGCCAGCAGTGCGACAGGTAGCGGCTATGGCTACACCTTC	CASSATGSGYGYTF
-	TRBV18	TRBJ1-1	-	12	TGTGCCAGCTCACCGGACGGCCCTCAAGCTTTCTTT	CASSPDGPQAFF
-	TRBV9	TRBJ1-6	-	15	TGTGCCAGCAGCGTAGGGGATCCAGTCGGTTCACCCCTCCACTTT	CASSVGDPVGSPLHF
-	TRBV4-2	TRBJ1-2	-	12	TGTGCCAGCAGCCGCGCGGGGGGGGAAAACACCTTC	CASSRAGGENTF
-	TRBV5-1	TRBJ2-5	TRBD2	16	TGCGCCAGCAGCACCACCGGGACTAGCGGGAGTGAGACCCAGTACTTC	CASSTTGTSGSETQYF
-	TRBV6-4	TRBJ2-3	TRBD2	17	TGTGCCAGCAGTGACACTCTAGCGGGAGAGGGCACAGATACGCAGTATTTT	CASSDTLAGEGTDTQYF
-	TRBV30	TRBJ2-1	TRBD1	15	TGTGCCTGGAGTCCCGGGACAGGGGCATACAATGAGCAGTTCTTC	CAWSPGTGAYNEQFF
-	TRBV30	TRBJ1-5	TRBD1	17	TGTGCCTGGAGTCGGACAGGGGGATTTAATAGCAATCAGCCCCAGCATTTT	CAWSRTGGFNSNQPQHF
-	TRBV30	TRBJ1-3	-	13	TGTGCCCTCGAACTGGGCTCTGGAAACACCATATATTTT	CALELGSGNTIYF